These 2 T cell receptor beta chains were sequenced from one sample in a study of control samples from healthy donors and cancer patients. The table came from immunoSEQ multiplex PCR; TCRdb's copy has only in-frame clones and leaves some out. This sample has roughly 69,000 clones, with around 87% found just once. The specimen sequenced was PBMCs. Receptors originate from a woman aged 45 to 65 with head and neck cancer.

The chain joins TRBV24-1 to TRBJ1-2, with D perhaps matching TRBD1 (5 bases). V lost 6 bases to trimming and J lost 1 base, with 11 bases between them. CDR3 length: 14 residues. Germline V gene data show CDR1 as KGHDR and CDR2 as SFDVKD. The CDR3 is CATSPGQINYGYTF. CDR3 nucleotides: TGTGCCACCAGTCCAGGGCAGATTAACTATGGCTACACCTTC.

V usage is TRBV2 and J usage is TRBJ2-3; D is possibly TRBD2 (7 bases). Germline assignment: CDR1 SNHLY and CDR2 FYNNEI. Deletions cut 8 bases from V and 2 bases from J, with 14 bases between. This CDR3 spans 14 amino acids. The CDR3, as DNA: TGTGCCAGCGGGGGGGGCTCCATCACAGATACGCAGTATTTT. The encoded protein is CASGGGSITDTQYF.